This T cell receptor (beta chain) originates from a study of cytomegalovirus exposure and HLA in healthy donors. Primers for the PCR totalled 60 Vbeta and 13 Jbeta. Profiled with immunoSEQ multiplex PCR; TCRdb holds only in-frame clones, not every one. In the table there are 110,000 or so clones, over 70% of which are singletons. Trimming removed 6 bases from V and 3 bases from J; junction bases left unmatched: 3. In germline, CDR1 is MDHEN, CDR2 SYDVKM. CDR3 size: 13 residues. The origin of this receptor is a man aged 30 to 45 in good health and CMV-seronegative. The chain links TRBV28 to TRBJ1-2; 8 bases are shared with TRBD1. The sample taken for sequencing was PBMCs. CDR3 sequence: CASRPTGDYGYTF. The CDR3 DNA follows: TGTGCCAGCAGGCCGACAGGGGACTATGGCTACACCTTC.